Listed below are T cell receptor beta chains from one sample, sequenced in a study of shared clonotypes between healthy human individuals. Clones were read by immunoSEQ multiplex PCR, and TCRdb kept only the in-frame ones, dropping some. The sample records roughly 2.4 million clones, almost 96% being singletons. Input material: naive CD4+ T cells sorted from blood. The source is a young man in good health. The CDR3 runs from the conserved cysteine through the conserved F or W. D genes are given only for firm matches. Expanded clones are given a class, and other clones once, few, many or no size at all.

>-|TRBJ1-3|-|TRBV6-1
TGTGCCAGCAGTGAAGGTCGCTCTGGAAACACCATATATTTT
CASSEGRSGNTIYF
>-|TRBJ2-3|-|TRBV11-3
TGTGCCAGCAGCGCAGGACAAGGCACAGATACGCAGTATTTT
CASSAGQGTDTQYF
>-|TRBJ1-6|few|TRBV6-1
TGTGCCAGCAGTGAAAATTTGGGGGTGCCCCTCCACTTT
CASSENLGVPLHF
>TRBD1|TRBJ1-2|-|TRBV10-1
TGCGCCAGCAGTGATGGGACAGGGGCTGGCTACACCTTC
CASSDGTGAGYTF
>-|TRBJ1-1|-|TRBV10-3
TGTGCCATCAGTGAGTCGAAGGGTCGAGTCACTGAAGCTTTCTTT
CAISESKGRVTEAFF
>-|TRBJ1-1|-|TRBV30
TGTGCTTGGACCCAACAGACGAACACTGAAGCTTTCTTT
CAWTQQTNTEAFF
>-|TRBJ1-1|-|TRBV10-3
TGTGCCATCAGTGTAGGACACCCGAACACTGAAGCTTTCTTT
CAISVGHPNTEAFF
>TRBD1|TRBJ2-5|-|TRBV10-3
TGTGCCATCAGCGAGGGACAGTCTCTCTTAGAGACCCAGTACTTC
CAISEGQSLLETQYF
>-|TRBJ1-2|once|TRBV6-6
TGTGCCAGCAGGGTAGGGGGTGGCTACACCTTC
CASRVGGGYTF
>-|TRBJ1-1|-|TRBV2
TGTGCCAGCAGTGTGCTACAGATTAACACTGAAGCTTTCTTT
CASSVLQINTEAFF
>-|TRBJ2-7|-|TRBV6-5
TGTGCCAGCAGCCGGGACGTGTACGAGCAGTACTTC
CASSRDVYEQYF
>-|TRBJ2-7|-|TRBV5-4
TGTGCCAGCAGCTTGGCGAGCACGGGACTGATCTCCTACGAGCAGTACTTC
CASSLASTGLISYEQYF
>-|TRBJ1-5|-|TRBV6-1
TGTGCCAGCAGGGGCACTTTAGGGGAGAATCAGCCCCAGCATTTT
CASRGTLGENQPQHF
>-|TRBJ1-3|-|TRBV30
TGTGCCTGGAACCTCCAGGGGTTGCCTGGAAACACCATATATTTT
CAWNLQGLPGNTIYF
>TRBD2|TRBJ2-2|-|TRBV28
TGTGCCAGCAGTTTCGGGACTACGAGCACCGGGGAGCTGTTTTTT
CASSFGTTSTGELFF
>-|TRBJ2-7|-|TRBV28
TGTGCCAGCAGAACAGGGTACTTGGTCTACGAGCAGTACTTC
CASRTGYLVYEQYF
>-|TRBJ2-2|-|TRBV5-6
TGTGCCAGCAGCTTGGGTCCGGGGCTGAACACCGGGGAGCTGTTTTTT
CASSLGPGLNTGELFF
>TRBD2|TRBJ2-1|-|TRBV4-3
TGCGCCAGCAGCCAAGTGGGCGGGAGTGCCTACAATGAGCAGTTCTTC
CASSQVGGSAYNEQFF
>-|TRBJ2-3|-|TRBV5-6
TGTGCCAGCAGTTATGACAGAACCCCCACAGATACGCAGTATTTT
CASSYDRTPTDTQYF
>-|TRBJ2-3|-|TRBV20-1
TGCAGTGCTAGGGCCGGAGATACGCAGTATTTT
CSARAGDTQYF
>-|TRBJ2-7|-|TRBV14
TGTGCCAGCAGCCAAGTTATGGTCCTCGAGCAGTACTTC
CASSQVMVLEQYF
>-|TRBJ1-2|-|TRBV10-2
TGCGCCAGCAGTGTACAGGTTGACTATGGCTACACCTTC
CASSVQVDYGYTF
>-|TRBJ1-1|-|TRBV28
TGTGCCAGCAGTACCGGAGGGCCCCAGACAGCTTTCTTT
CASSTGGPQTAFF
>-|TRBJ1-4|-|TRBV30
TGTGCCTGGAGTGTACAACAGAATGAAAAACTGTTTTTT
CAWSVQQNEKLFF
>-|TRBJ2-2|-|TRBV6-6
TGTGCCAGCAGTGGGCGGCCCGGGGAGCTGTTTTTT
CASSGRPGELFF
>-|TRBJ2-1|-|TRBV15
TGTGCCACCAGCAGGAGAGCGGGACACTCCTACAATGAGCAGTTCTTC
CATSRRAGHSYNEQFF
>-|TRBJ2-3|-|TRBV19
TGTGCCAGTAGTATAGCGGGGGCAGATACGCAGTATTTT
CASSIAGADTQYF
>-|TRBJ2-6|once|TRBV5-1
TGCGCCAGCACACCCACAAGCTCTGGGGCCAACGTCCTGACTTTC
CASTPTSSGANVLTF
>-|TRBJ2-5|-|TRBV27
TGTGCCAGCAGTTCCGTATTCCAAGAGACCCAGTACTTC
CASSSVFQETQYF
>-|TRBJ2-3|-|TRBV5-1
TGCGCCAGCAGCTTTCCTGGGGATACGCAGTATTTT
CASSFPGDTQYF
>TRBD1|TRBJ1-1|-|TRBV4-3
TGCGCCAGCAGCCAGGCAGGGGGCAGGGACACTGAAGCTTTCTTT
CASSQAGGRDTEAFF
>-|TRBJ2-2|-|TRBV15
TGTGCCACCAGCAGCCAAGGGTCGAACACCGGGGAGCTGTTTTTT
CATSSQGSNTGELFF
>-|TRBJ1-1|-|TRBV30
TGTGCCTGGAGTGCACAGGGGAACACTGAAGCTTTCTTT
CAWSAQGNTEAFF
>-|TRBJ2-1|-|TRBV29-1
TGCAGCGTTGGAGGAGCCCCCTACAATGAGCAGTTCTTC
CSVGGAPYNEQFF
>-|TRBJ2-6|once|TRBV9
TGTGCCAGCAGCGTATACGGGCCGGGGCCGGAAAGGGCTGGGGCCAACGTCCTGACTTTC
CASSVYGPGPERAGANVLTF
>-|TRBJ2-2|-|TRBV7-2
TGTGCCAGCAGAAAGACTGGGATGTTCGGGGAGCTGTTTTTT
CASRKTGMFGELFF
>-|TRBJ1-4|-|TRBV14
TGTGCCAGCAGCCAAGGCGTGAACACTAATGAAAAACTGTTTTTT
CASSQGVNTNEKLFF
>-|TRBJ1-4|few|TRBV28
TGTGCCAGCAGTGAGGGTCGCGTGGAACTGTTTTTT
CASSEGRVELFF
>-|TRBJ2-3|-|TRBV5-1
TGCGCCAGCAGCTTGGCGGTGAAAAACACAGATACGCAGTATTTT
CASSLAVKNTDTQYF
>-|TRBJ2-7|-|TRBV20-1
TGCAGTGGGTCCAGGGAAGGACGGCAGTACTTC
CSGSREGRQYF
>-|TRBJ2-3|-|TRBV9
TGTGCCAGCAGCGAAGTAGGGGCCACAGATACGCAGTATTTT
CASSEVGATDTQYF
>-|TRBJ1-2|-|TRBV5-1
TGCGCCAGCAGCTTGGCACTTCGGGACTTCGGTGGGGGCTACACCTTC
CASSLALRDFGGGYTF
>TRBD1|TRBJ1-1|-|TRBV10-3
TGTGCCATCAGTGAACCGGGACAGGGGAAAGTGCGGGAGGCTTTCTTT
CAISEPGQGKVREAFF